This T cell receptor (beta chain) appears in the sequencing data of a study of blood T cell repertoires in COVID-19. The assay was immunoSEQ multiplex PCR, and TCRdb's table has in-frame clones only and misses some. This table has 150,000 to 200,000 clones, around 89% appearing once. Germline values: CDR1 MNHEY, CDR2 SMNVEV (reference sequence). V dropped 2 bases and J dropped 6 bases, with 11 bases sitting between them. This CDR3 has 13 amino acids. The V and J genes are TRBV27 and TRBJ2-7; TRBD2 might be the D (6 bases). Material: peripheral blood. The sequence was collected from a man between 60 and 75 years old with acute or convalescent COVID-19. CDR3 coding DNA: TGTGCCAGCAGTTTACGGGTGGGGGGCGAGCAGTACTTC. Translated: CASSLRVGGEQYF.